There are many counts of the clone carrying this TCR beta chain. Its specificity is unknown. This specimen comes from a study of T cells in Graves' hyperthyroidism and ophthalmopathy. Amplification of TCR beta CDR3 regions used RNA as the template. In the first-round RT-PCR of the TCR CDR3, the HTBI primer set was used. TCRdb reprocessed the multiplex PCR reads via MiXCR and lists one record per CDR3 protein. The sample consists of about 610,000 distinct CDR3 sequences, under 15% of them appearing once. Notes on the study in general: Ophthalmopathy stood apart from stable hyperthyroidism in a 13 V-J model. The blood repertoire included most of the expanded thyroid clonotypes above 0.001.

It was uncontrolled infection, other autoimmune disease, pregnancy or lactation that excluded patients. Fresh peripheral blood, 10 ml, yielded the PBMCs. Germline loops: CDR1 LNHDA, CDR2 SQIVND (reference sequence). V was clipped by 0 bases and J by 0 bases, with 9 bases between them. This CDR3 has 15 residues. Sequences were obtained from blood. The TCR comes from a woman in her forties with Graves' ophthalmopathy. This sequence joins TRBV19 and TRBJ2-7; D possibly corresponds to TRBD2 (6 bases). The CDR3 nucleotides read TGTGCCAGTAGTATAGAGCTAGCGAGCTCCTACGAGCAGTACTTC. Protein: CASSIELASSYEQYF.